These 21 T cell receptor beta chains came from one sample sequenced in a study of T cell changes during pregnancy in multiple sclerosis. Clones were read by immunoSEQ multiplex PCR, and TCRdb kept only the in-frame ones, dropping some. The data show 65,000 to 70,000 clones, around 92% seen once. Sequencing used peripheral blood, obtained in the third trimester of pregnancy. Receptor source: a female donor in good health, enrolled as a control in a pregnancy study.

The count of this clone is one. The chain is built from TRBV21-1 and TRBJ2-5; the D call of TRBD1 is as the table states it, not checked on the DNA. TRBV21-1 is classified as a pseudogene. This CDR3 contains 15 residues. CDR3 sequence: CASSTRRTVQETQYF. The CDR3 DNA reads TGTGCCAGCAGCACGCGACGGACAGTCCAAGAGACCCAGTACTTC.

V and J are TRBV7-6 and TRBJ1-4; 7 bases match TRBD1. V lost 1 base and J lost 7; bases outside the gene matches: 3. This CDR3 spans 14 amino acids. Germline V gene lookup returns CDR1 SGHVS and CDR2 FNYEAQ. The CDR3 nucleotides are TGTGCCAGCAGCTTAGTTACAGGGGTTGAAAAACTGTTTTTT. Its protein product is CASSLVTGVEKLFF.

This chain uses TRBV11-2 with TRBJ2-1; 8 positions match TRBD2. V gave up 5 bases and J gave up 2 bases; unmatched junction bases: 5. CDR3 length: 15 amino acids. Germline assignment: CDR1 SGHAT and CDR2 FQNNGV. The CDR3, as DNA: TGTGCCAGCAGCGCAGGGACTAGTGCCTACAATGAGCAGTTCTTC. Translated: CASSAGTSAYNEQFF.

Written as DNA, the CDR3 is TGTGCCAGCAGCTTAGCCCGGACAGGGAGAGGTATGAACACTGAAGCTTTCTTT. Its protein product is CASSLARTGRGMNTEAFF. The chain has TRBV7-9 and TRBJ1-1, with 8 bases aligning to TRBD1. The CDR3 runs 18 residues. Losses at the gene ends were 0 bases for V and 0 bases for J; bases not matched to a gene: 9. Germline values: CDR1 SEHNR, CDR2 FQNEAQ (reference sequence).

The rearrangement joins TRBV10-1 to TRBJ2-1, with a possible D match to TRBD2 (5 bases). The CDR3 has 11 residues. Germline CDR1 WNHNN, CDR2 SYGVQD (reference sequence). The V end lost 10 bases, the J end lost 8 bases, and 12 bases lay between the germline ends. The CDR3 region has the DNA TGCGCCACCCCGGGGAGAGATGAGCAGTTCTTC. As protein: CATPGRDEQFF.

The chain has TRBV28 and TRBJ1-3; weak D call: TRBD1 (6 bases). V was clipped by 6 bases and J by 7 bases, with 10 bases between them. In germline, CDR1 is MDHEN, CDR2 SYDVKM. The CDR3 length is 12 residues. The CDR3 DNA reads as TGTGCCAGCAGCCCCGACAGGAACACCATATATTTT. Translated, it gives CASSPDRNTIYF.

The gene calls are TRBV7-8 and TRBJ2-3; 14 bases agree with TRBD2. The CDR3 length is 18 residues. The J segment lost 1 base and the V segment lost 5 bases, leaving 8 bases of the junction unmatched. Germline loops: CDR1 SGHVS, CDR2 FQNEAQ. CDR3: CASSRTSGGQGGTDTQYF. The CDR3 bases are TGTGCCAGCAGCCGGACTAGCGGGGGGCAGGGTGGCACAGATACGCAGTATTTT.

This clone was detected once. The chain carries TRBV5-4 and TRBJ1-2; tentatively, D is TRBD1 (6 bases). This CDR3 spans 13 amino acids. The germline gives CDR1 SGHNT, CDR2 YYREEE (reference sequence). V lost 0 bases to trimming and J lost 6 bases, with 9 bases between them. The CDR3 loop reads CASSLDRADGYTF. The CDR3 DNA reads TGTGCCAGCAGCTTGGACAGGGCGGATGGCTACACCTTC.

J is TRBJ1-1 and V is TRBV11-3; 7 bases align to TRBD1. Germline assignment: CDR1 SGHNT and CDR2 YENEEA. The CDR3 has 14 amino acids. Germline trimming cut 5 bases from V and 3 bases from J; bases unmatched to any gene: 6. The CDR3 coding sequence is TGTGCCAGCAGCCCACAGGGGCTGGACACTGAAGCTTTCTTT. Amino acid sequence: CASSPQGLDTEAFF.

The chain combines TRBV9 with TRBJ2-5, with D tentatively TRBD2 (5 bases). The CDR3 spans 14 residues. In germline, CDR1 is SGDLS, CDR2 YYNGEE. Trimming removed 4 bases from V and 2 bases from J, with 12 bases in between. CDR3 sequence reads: CASSLGGGQETQYF. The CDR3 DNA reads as TGTGCCAGCAGCTTAGGCGGAGGTCAAGAGACCCAGTACTTC.

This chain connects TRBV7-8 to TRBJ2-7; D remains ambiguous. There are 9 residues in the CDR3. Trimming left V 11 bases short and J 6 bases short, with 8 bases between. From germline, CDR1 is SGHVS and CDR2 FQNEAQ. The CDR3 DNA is TGTGCCCGCCCCGGCGAGCAGTACTTC. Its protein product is CARPGEQYF. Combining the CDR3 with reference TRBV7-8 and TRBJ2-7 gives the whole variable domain GAGVSQSPRYKVAKRGQDVALRCDPISGHVSLFWYQQALGQGPEFLTYFQNEAQLDKSGLPSDRFFAERPEGSVSTLKIQRTQQEDSAVYLCARPGEQYFGPGTRLTVT.

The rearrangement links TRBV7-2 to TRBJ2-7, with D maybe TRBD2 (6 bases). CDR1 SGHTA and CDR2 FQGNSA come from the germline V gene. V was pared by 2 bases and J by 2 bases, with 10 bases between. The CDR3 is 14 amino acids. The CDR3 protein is CASSLWTTAYEQYF. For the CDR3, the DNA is TGTGCCAGCAGCTTATGGACTACGGCCTACGAGCAGTACTTC.

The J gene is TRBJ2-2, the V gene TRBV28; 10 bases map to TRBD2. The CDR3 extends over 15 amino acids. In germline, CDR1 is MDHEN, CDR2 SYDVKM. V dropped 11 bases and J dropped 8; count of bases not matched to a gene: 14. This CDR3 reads CARRGTSVVGGELFF. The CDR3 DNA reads TGTGCCCGGAGGGGGACTAGCGTCGTAGGGGGGGAGCTGTTTTTT.

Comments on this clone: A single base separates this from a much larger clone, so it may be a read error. CDR3 sequence: CASMGGLYQPQHF. The CDR3 bases are TGTGCCAGTATGGGGGGGCTCTACCAGCCCCAGCATTTT. The chain recombines TRBV19 with TRBJ1-5, with a weak D call TRBD1 (6 bases). The length of the CDR3 is 13 residues. Germline lookup yields CDR1 LNHDA and CDR2 SQIVND (reference sequence). Trimming pared 7 bases from V and 7 bases from J, leaving 14 bases between. The complete variable domain, with remaining parts taken from reference TRBV19 and TRBJ1-5, reads DGGITQSPKYLFRKEGQNVTLSCEQNLNHDAMYWYRQDPGQGLRLIYYSQIVNDFQKGDIAEGYSVSREKKESFPLTVTSAQKNPTAFYLCASMGGLYQPQHFGDGTRLSIL.

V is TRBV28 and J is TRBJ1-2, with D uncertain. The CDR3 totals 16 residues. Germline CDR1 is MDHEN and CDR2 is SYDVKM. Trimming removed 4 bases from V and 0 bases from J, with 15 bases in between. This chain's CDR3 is CASSSGVGKTNYGYTF. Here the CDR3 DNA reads TGTGCCAGCAGTTCCGGGGTGGGAAAGACTAACTATGGCTACACCTTC.

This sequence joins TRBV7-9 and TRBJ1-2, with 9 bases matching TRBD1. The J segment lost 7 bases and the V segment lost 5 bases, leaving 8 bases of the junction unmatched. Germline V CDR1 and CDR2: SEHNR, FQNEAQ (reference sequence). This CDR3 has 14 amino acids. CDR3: CASSLRTGDGGYTF. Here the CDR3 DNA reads TGTGCCAGCAGCCTGCGGACAGGGGACGGTGGCTACACCTTC.

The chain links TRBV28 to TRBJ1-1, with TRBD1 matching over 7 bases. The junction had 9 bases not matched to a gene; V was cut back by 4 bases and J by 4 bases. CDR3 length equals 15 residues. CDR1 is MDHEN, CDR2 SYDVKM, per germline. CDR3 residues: CASSSPGWDSTEAFF. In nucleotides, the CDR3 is TGTGCCAGCAGTTCCCCGGGGTGGGACAGCACTGAAGCTTTCTTT.

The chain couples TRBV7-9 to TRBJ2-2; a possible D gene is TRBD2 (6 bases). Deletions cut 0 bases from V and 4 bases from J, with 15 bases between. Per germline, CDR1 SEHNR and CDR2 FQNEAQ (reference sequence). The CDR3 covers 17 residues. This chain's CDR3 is CASSLALGGKGTGELFF. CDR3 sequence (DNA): TGTGCCAGCAGCTTAGCCCTCGGCGGGAAGGGCACCGGGGAGCTGTTTTTT.

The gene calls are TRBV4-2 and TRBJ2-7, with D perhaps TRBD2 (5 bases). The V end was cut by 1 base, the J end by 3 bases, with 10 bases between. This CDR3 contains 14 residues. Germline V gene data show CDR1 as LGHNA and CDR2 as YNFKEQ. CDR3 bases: TGTGCCAGCAGCCAAGGGGCGGGCGACTACGAGCAGTACTTC. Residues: CASSQGAGDYEQYF.

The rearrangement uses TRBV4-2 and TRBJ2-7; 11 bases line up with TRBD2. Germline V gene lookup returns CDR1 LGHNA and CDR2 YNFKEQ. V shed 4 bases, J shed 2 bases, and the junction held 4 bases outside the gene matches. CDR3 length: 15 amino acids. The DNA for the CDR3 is TGTGCCAGCAGCCCGGGACTAGCGGAGACCTACGAGCAGTACTTC. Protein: CASSPGLAETYEQYF.

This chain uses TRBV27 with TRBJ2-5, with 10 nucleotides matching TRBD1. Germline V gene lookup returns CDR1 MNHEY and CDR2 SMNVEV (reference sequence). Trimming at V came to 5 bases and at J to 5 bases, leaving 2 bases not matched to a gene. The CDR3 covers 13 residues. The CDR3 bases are TGTGCCAGCAGTCTGGGACAGGGGGAGACCCAGTACTTC. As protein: CASSLGQGETQYF.